Only one count was recorded for the clone carrying this T cell receptor (beta chain). Germline CDR1 and CDR2: GTSNPN and SVGIG (reference sequence). CDR3 size: 15 residues. The ends lost 7 bases at V and 5 bases at J; junction bases unmatched: 17. In the study's own analysis: Estimates of nucleated cell counts were drawn from the amplification of reference gene primers. Sequenced by immunoSEQ multiplex PCR; TCRdb stores in-frame clones only, minus some. D and trimming were read from the DNA, whereas the V and J calls and clone size are those reported in that table. The sample carries fewer than 250,000 clones, around nine tenths recorded once. Seattle researchers signed up patients amid active infection and tracked them longitudinally. The data originate from a study of blood T cell repertoires in COVID-19. Overall study: From the United States, Italy and Spain came samples of acute and convalescent COVID-19. From T cells, B-cell-depleted T cells, or PBMCs came the material, which was cDNA or gDNA.

Specimen: peripheral blood. The TCR originated in a man aged 25 to 40 with COVID-19, enrolled during active disease. V gene TRBV30 combines with J gene TRBJ2-7; TRBD1 aligns across 7 bases. CDR3 in DNA: TGTGCCTTTATACGGGTGACAGGGTCTCTGCACGAGCAGTACTTC. This codes for CAFIRVTGSLHEQYF.